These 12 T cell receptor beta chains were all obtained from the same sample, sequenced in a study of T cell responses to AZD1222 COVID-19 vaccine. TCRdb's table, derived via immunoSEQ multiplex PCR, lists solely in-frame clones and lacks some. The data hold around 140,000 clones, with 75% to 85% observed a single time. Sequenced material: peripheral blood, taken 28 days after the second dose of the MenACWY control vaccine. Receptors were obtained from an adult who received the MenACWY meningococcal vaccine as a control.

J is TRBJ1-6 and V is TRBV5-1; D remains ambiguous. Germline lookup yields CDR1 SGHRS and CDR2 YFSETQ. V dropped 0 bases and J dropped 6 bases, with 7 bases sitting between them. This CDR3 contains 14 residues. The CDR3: CASSLGSGNSPLHF. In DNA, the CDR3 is TGCGCCAGCAGCTTGGGGTCAGGTAATTCACCCCTCCACTTT.

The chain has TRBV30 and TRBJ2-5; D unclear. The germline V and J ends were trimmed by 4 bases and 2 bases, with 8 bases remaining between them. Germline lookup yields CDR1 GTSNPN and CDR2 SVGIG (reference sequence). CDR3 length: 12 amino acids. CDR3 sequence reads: CAWTVVQETQYF. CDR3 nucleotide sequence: TGTGCCTGGACAGTAGTGCAAGAGACCCAGTACTTC.

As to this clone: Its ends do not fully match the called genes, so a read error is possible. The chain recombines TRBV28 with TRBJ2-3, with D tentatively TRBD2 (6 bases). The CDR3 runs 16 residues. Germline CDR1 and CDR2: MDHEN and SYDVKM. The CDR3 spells CASSSPGREVADTQYF. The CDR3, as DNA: TGTGCCAGCAGTTCCCCCGGCAGGGAGGTTGCAGATACACAGTATTTT.

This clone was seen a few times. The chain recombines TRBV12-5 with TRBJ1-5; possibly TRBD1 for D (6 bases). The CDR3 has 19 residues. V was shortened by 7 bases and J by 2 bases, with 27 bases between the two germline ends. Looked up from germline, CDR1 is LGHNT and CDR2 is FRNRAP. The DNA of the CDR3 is TGTGCTAGTGCCCGACCGGAGGGGACAACTCTCCGGGGCAATCAGCCCCAGCATTTT. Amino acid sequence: CASARPEGTTLRGNQPQHF.

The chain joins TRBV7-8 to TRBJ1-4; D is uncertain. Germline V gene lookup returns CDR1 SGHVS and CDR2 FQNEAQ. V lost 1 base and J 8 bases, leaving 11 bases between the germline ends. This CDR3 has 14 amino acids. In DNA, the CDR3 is TGTGCCAGCAGCTTAGTATTGTCGGGGGAAAAACTGTTTTTT. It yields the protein CASSLVLSGEKLFF.

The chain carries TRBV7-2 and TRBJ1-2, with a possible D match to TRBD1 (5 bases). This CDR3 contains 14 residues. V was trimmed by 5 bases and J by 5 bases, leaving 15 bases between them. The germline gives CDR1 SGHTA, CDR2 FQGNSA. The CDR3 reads CASSLSGAGYGYTF. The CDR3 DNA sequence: TGTGCCAGCAGCCTTAGCGGGGCTGGGTATGGCTACACCTTC. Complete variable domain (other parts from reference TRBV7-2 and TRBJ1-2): GAGVSQSPSNKVTEKGKDVELRCDPISGHTALYWYRQSLGQGLEFLIYFQGNSAPDKSGLPSDRFSAERTGGSVSTLTIQRTQQEDSAVYLCASSLSGAGYGYTFGSGTRLTVV.

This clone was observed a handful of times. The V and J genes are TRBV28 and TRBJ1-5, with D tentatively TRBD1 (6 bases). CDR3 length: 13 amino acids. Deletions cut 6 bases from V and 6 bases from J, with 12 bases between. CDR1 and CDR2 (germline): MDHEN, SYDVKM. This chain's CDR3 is CASRRQEIQPQHF. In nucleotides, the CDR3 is TGTGCCAGCAGGAGACAGGAGATTCAGCCCCAGCATTTT.

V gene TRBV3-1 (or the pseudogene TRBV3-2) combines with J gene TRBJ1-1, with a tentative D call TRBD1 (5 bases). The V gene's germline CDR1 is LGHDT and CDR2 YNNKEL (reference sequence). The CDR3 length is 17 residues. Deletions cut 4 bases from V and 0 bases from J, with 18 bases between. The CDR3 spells CASSRTPGPTMNTEAFF. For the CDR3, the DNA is TGTGCCAGCAGCCGTACCCCGGGACCGACAATGAACACTGAAGCTTTCTTT.

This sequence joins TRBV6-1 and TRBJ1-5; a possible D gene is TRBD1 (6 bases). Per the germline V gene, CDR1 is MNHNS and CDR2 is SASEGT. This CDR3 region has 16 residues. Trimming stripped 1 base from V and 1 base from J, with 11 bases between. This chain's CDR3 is CASSEGGGGSNQPQHF. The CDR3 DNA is TGTGCCAGCAGTGAAGGCGGAGGGGGGAGCAATCAGCCCCAGCATTTT.

The chain's CDR3 is CASSQDGQGASDTQYF. CDR3 DNA: TGTGCCAGCAGCCAAGACGGACAGGGGGCGTCAGATACGCAGTATTTT. J is TRBJ2-3 and V is TRBV3-1 (or the pseudogene TRBV3-2), with TRBD1 matching 11 bases. CDR3 size: 16 residues. Trimming cost V 0 bases and J 4 bases; bases outside gene matches: 3. Germline-derived CDR1 and CDR2 are LGHDT and YNNKEL (reference sequence).

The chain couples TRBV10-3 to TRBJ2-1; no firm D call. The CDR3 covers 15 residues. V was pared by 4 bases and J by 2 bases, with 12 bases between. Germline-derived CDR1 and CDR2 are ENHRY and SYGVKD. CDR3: CAISGGPVAYNEQFF. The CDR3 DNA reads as TGTGCCATCAGTGGTGGGCCGGTGGCCTACAATGAGCAGTTCTTC.

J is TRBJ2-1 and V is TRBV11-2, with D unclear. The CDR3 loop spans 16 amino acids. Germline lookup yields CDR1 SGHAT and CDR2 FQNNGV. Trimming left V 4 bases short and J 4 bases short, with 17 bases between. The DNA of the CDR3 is TGTGCCAGCAGCTCCCCGTCCAACGGATTTTACAATGAGCAGTTCTTC. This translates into CASSSPSNGFYNEQFF. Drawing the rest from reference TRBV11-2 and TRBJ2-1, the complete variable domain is EAGVAQSPRYKIIEKRQSVAFWCNPISGHATLYWYQQILGQGPKLLIQFQNNGVVDDSQLPKDRFSAERLKGVDSTLKIQPAKLEDSAVYLCASSSPSNGFYNEQFFGPGTRLTVL.